This TCR beta chain was recorded in a study of shared clonotypes between healthy human individuals. Germline-derived CDR1 and CDR2 are SGHVS and FQNEAQ. V lost 0 bases and J lost 6, with 11 bases in between. This CDR3 comprises 15 residues. Data came from immunoSEQ multiplex PCR; TCRdb stores just in-frame clones and leaves some out. The table has millions of clones, about 95% seen once. Selected positively for CCR7 and CD45RO-negative, naive CD8 cells excluded terminally differentiated effector memory CD45RA+ cells. The genes are TRBV7-8 and TRBJ2-2; D is unresolved. The clonotype originates from a young man in good health. Sequencing was done on a sample of naive CD8+ T cells sorted from blood. CDR3 sequence: CASSLALNPPGELFF. The CDR3 DNA is TGTGCCAGCAGCTTAGCGCTGAACCCCCCCGGGGAGCTGTTTTTT.